The present entry profiles one T cell receptor beta chain with its context. No antigen is known for it. The entry originates in a study of synovial regulatory T cells in juvenile arthritis. Study-level points and caveats: Blood Treg cells that were inflammation-associated showed lower TCR diversity than other blood Treg cells.

In germline, CDR1 is MNHEY, CDR2 SMNVEV (reference sequence). This CDR3 is built from 15 residues. There is no recorded DNA. Sequencing was performed with immunoSEQ multiplex PCR; in TCRdb, only in-frame clones are kept and a portion is missing. Recorded for this sample: around 8,000 clones. This receptor was obtained from a donor younger than 30 with juvenile idiopathic arthritis. Sequencing was carried out using Treg cells from blood. Subset: remaining (HLA-DR-negative) circulating blood Treg cells. The chain is built from TRBV27 and TRBJ2-2; TCRdb's D gene call, TRBD2, goes unchecked for lack of DNA. The CDR3 loop is CASSPIAGGPGELFF.